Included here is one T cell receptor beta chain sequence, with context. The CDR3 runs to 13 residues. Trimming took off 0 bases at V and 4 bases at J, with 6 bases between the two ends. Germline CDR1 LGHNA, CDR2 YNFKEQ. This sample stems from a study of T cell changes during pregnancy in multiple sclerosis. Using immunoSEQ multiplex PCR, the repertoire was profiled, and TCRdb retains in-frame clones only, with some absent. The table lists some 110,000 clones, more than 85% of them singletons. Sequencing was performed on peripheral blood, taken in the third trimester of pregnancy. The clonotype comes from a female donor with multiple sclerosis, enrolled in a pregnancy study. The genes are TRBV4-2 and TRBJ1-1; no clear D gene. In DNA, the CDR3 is TGTGCCAGCAGCCAAGATGGCATCACTGAAGCTTTCTTT. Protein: CASSQDGITEAFF.